A single sample gave rise to the 28 T cell receptor beta chains below, sequenced in a study of T cells in Graves' hyperthyroidism and ophthalmopathy. Regions amplified from RNA transcripts were the TCR beta CDR3 regions. The TCR CDR3 was amplified in a first-round RT-PCR using the HTBI primer set. One entry per CDR3 protein, called by TCRdb with MiXCR from the multiplex PCR reads. The data show 550,000 to 600,000 distinct CDR3 sequences, over 15% seen once. The sample consisted of blood. The receptors were gathered from a young woman with Graves' hyperthyroidism.

This clonotype was observed many times. The chain carries TRBV28 and TRBJ1-2; 12 positions agree with TRBD1. Per germline, CDR1 MDHEN and CDR2 SYDVKM. This CDR3 contains 17 residues. The V segment lost 5 bases and the J segment 7 bases; nucleotides outside the gene matches: 14. This CDR3 is CASSPPGQGAWEGGYTF. The CDR3, as DNA: TGTGCCAGCAGTCCCCCGGGACAGGGGGCGTGGGAGGGTGGCTACACCTTC.

In this sample, this clonotype turned up a few times. This chain links TRBV5-6 with TRBJ2-1; D is unclear. Trimming took 0 bases from V and 9 from J, leaving 16 bases between them. Germline CDR1 and CDR2: SGHDT and YYEEEE. The CDR3 is 15 amino acids. The DNA for the CDR3 is TGTGCCAGCAGCTTGGTTGTCGGACCCGTAAGTGAGCAGTTCTTC. Its translation: CASSLVVGPVSEQFF.

The sample holds many counts of this clonotype. This rearrangement joins TRBV6-1 to TRBJ2-7; 13 nucleotides align to TRBD2. Germline loops: CDR1 MNHNS, CDR2 SASEGT. The CDR3 contains 16 residues. With V trimmed by 5 bases and J by 6 bases, 10 bases remained unmatched. CDR3 sequence: CASSSRTSGSLAEQYF. Written as DNA, the CDR3 is TGTGCCAGCAGTTCTCGGACTAGCGGGAGTCTTGCCGAGCAGTACTTC.

There are a few counts of this clonotype. The chain combines TRBV28 with TRBJ1-2, with unresolved D. With 5 bases removed from V and 3 bases from J, the gap between germline ends came to 10 bases. The CDR3 consists of 13 residues. Looked up from germline, CDR1 is MDHEN and CDR2 is SYDVKM. Written as DNA, the CDR3 is TGTGCCAGCAGTCTGAGCATGGACTATGGCTACACCTTC. Amino acid sequence: CASSLSMDYGYTF.

This clonotype was observed many times. Since no conserved phenylalanine or tryptophan closes the CDR3, a read error is the likely cause. This chain joins TRBV2 and TRBJ2-7, with TRBD1 identical over 7 bases. After removal of 5 bases from V and 0 bases from J, the junction contained 7 bases not matched to a gene. This CDR3 spans 15 amino acids. Germline V gives CDR1 SNHLY, CDR2 FYNNEI. CDR3 loop: CASSPTGPPSYEQYL. Here the CDR3 DNA reads TGTGCCAGCAGTCCGACAGGGCCACCCTCCTACGAGCAGTACCTC.

This clonotype was found a few times. The chain is built from TRBV6-2 or TRBV6-3 and TRBJ1-5; 11 bases agree with TRBD1. This CDR3 has 19 amino acids. V was pared by 6 bases and J by 0 bases, with 13 bases of the junction left unmatched. Germline V gene data show CDR1 as MNHEY and CDR2 as SVGEGT. The DNA for the CDR3 is TGTGCCAGCAGCCACCGGACAGGGGGCGTCTCACATAGCAATCAGCCCCAGCATTTT. It is translated as CASSHRTGGVSHSNQPQHF.

The chain joins TRBV12-5 to TRBJ1-5; 9 bases align to TRBD1. The ends lost 0 bases at V and 4 bases at J; junction bases unmatched: 4. CDR3 length: 16 amino acids. Germline V gene lookup returns CDR1 LGHNT and CDR2 FRNRAP. Here the CDR3 reads CASGLVVGQGNQPQHF. The CDR3 coding sequence is TGTGCTAGTGGTTTGGTAGTAGGACAGGGGAATCAGCCCCAGCATTTT.

In its sample, this clonotype was seen a few times. V and J are TRBV27 and TRBJ2-7; TRBD1 agrees at 12 bases. The ends lost 6 bases at V and 4 bases at J; junction bases unmatched: 7. CDR1 is MNHEY, CDR2 SMNVEV, per germline (reference sequence). The CDR3 runs 15 residues. The CDR3 here is CASRFGTGGDYEQYF. The CDR3 coding sequence is TGTGCCAGCAGATTCGGGACAGGGGGCGATTACGAGCAGTACTTC.

On this clonotype: A clone one base away is much larger, so this may be a read error. The chain links TRBV29-1 to TRBJ1-5; D is possibly TRBD1 (5 bases). The V end was cut by 5 bases, the J end by 2 bases, with 7 bases between. The CDR3 sequence is 12 residues long. Germline V gene sequence: CDR1 SQVTM, CDR2 ANQGSEA. The CDR3 DNA reads TGCAGCGTTACGACAGGCAATCAGCCCCAGCATTTT. Its translation is CSVTTGNQPQHF.

In this sample, this clonotype turned up many times. This chain links TRBV2 with TRBJ2-3, with 8 bases lining up with TRBD2. The CDR3 extends over 15 amino acids. The V gene's germline CDR1 is SNHLY and CDR2 FYNNEI. V was pared by 4 bases and J by 3 bases, with 6 bases of the junction left unmatched. This CDR3 is CASSAREVGTDTQYF. In DNA form, the CDR3 reads TGTGCCAGCAGTGCGCGGGAGGTAGGGACAGATACGCAGTATTTT.

This clonotype was picked up a small number of times. This chain uses TRBV7-9 with TRBJ1-4; unclear D gene. Trimming removed 1 base at V and 5 bases at J, with 8 bases between. Germline V lookup: CDR1 SEHNR, CDR2 FQNEAQ (reference sequence). This CDR3 spans 14 amino acids. The CDR3 DNA follows: TGTGCCAGCAGCTTAGAGCGAGGGAATGAAAAACTGTTTTTT. This gives the protein CASSLERGNEKLFF. Drawing the rest from reference TRBV7-9 and TRBJ1-4, the complete variable domain is DTGVSQNPRHKITKRGQNVTFRCDPISEHNRLYWYRQTLGQGPEFLTYFQNEAQLEKSRLLSDRFSAERPKGSFSTLEIQRTEQGDSAMYLCASSLERGNEKLFFGSGTQLSVL.

V gene TRBV9 combines with J gene TRBJ1-2, with 7 positions matching TRBD1. CDR1 SGDLS and CDR2 YYNGEE come from the germline V gene. This CDR3 is 15 amino acids long. The trim removed 4 bases at V and 5 bases at J, leaving 11 bases unmatched. CDR3 nucleotides: TGTGCCAGCAGCCCAGGCGACAGGGCGAGTTATGGCTACACCTTC. This sequence encodes CASSPGDRASYGYTF.

In this sample, this clonotype turned up a few times. The chain couples TRBV11-2 to TRBJ2-7; the D gene could be TRBD1 or TRBD2 (5 bases each). Germline assignment: CDR1 SGHAT and CDR2 FQNNGV. This CDR3 spans 13 amino acids. Trimming took 1 base from V and 5 from J, leaving 9 bases between them. CDR3 coding DNA: TGTGCCAGCAGCTTAGTAAGAGGGGACGAGCAGTACTTC. Translating it yields CASSLVRGDEQYF.

This clonotype turned up a few times. This rearrangement joins TRBV24-1 to TRBJ2-3; D unclear. CDR3 size: 13 residues. Germline V CDR1 and CDR2: KGHDR, SFDVKD. V lost 4 bases and J lost 7, with 11 bases in between. This CDR3 is CATSDPRPNTQYF. DNA of the CDR3: TGTGCCACCAGTGACCCGCGCCCCAATACGCAGTATTTT.

The V and J genes are TRBV5-1 and TRBJ2-3; 7 bases are shared with TRBD1. J was trimmed by 0 bases and V by 4 bases; bases with no gene match: 11. The CDR3 consists of 17 residues. Germline assignment: CDR1 SGHRS and CDR2 YFSETQ. CDR3 loop: CASSISDRPSSTDTQYF. CDR3 DNA sequence: TGCGCCAGCAGCATCTCGGACAGGCCATCTAGCACAGATACGCAGTATTTT.

Ten or more counts support this clonotype. J is TRBJ1-2 and V is TRBV28; D gene uncertain. Germline CDR1 is MDHEN and CDR2 is SYDVKM. Trimming removed 3 bases at V and 2 bases at J, with 10 bases between. The CDR3 length is 14 residues. Here the CDR3 DNA reads TGTGCCAGCAGTTTCGGGAGGACCAACTATGGCTACACCTTC. It codes for CASSFGRTNYGYTF.

V usage is TRBV14 and J usage is TRBJ2-5; 7 bases fit TRBD2. The CDR3 covers 15 residues. The J segment lost 5 bases and the V segment lost 2 bases, leaving 8 bases of the junction unmatched. The germline CDR1 and CDR2 sequences are SGHDN and FVKESK. CDR3 residues: CASSQITGLWETQYF. The CDR3, as DNA: TGTGCCAGCAGCCAAATAACGGGACTATGGGAGACCCAGTACTTC.

The chain couples TRBV27 to TRBJ2-2, with TRBD2 as a possible D gene (5 bases). CDR1 is MNHEY, CDR2 SMNVEV, per germline (reference sequence). This CDR3 comprises 14 residues. Deletions cut 2 bases from V and 3 bases from J, with 7 bases between. The CDR3 reads CASSLREYTGELFF. CDR3 bases: TGTGCCAGCAGTTTAAGGGAGTACACCGGGGAGCTGTTTTTT.

The sample holds many counts of this clonotype. The rearrangement links TRBV6-1 to TRBJ1-1; D is unresolved. Germline V gives CDR1 MNHNS, CDR2 SASEGT. Trimming shortened V by 5 bases and J by 1 base, and 11 bases separated the two germline ends. There are 14 residues in the CDR3. This chain's CDR3 is CASSYGSTNTEAFF. CDR3 in DNA: TGTGCCAGCAGTTATGGCAGTACGAACACTGAAGCTTTCTTT.

This clonotype was detected only a few times. V is TRBV27 and J is TRBJ2-1; TRBD2 matches at 12 bases. There are 17 residues in the CDR3. Germline CDR1 MNHEY, CDR2 SMNVEV (reference sequence). The V segment lost 4 bases and the J segment 5 bases; nucleotides outside the gene matches: 9. The CDR3 here is CASSSSRLAGVHNEQFF. CDR3 sequence (DNA): TGTGCCAGCAGTTCGTCCCGACTAGCGGGGGTCCACAATGAGCAGTTCTTC.

This clonotype was counted once. This may arise from a read error, as a much more abundant clone is one base away. V is TRBV20-1 and J is TRBJ1-6; no definite D call. V shed 3 bases and J shed 2 bases, with 14 bases lying between them. This CDR3 has 16 amino acids. Germline V gene lookup returns CDR1 DFQATT and CDR2 SNEGSKA (reference sequence). The CDR3 DNA reads TGCAGTGCTAGGCACACAAGGGAAACCTATAATTCACCCCTCCACTTT. Encoded protein: CSARHTRETYNSPLHF.

The chain is built from TRBV3-1 and TRBJ2-7, with D tentatively TRBD2 (5 bases). Trimming shortened V by 6 bases and J by 7 bases, and 13 bases separated the two germline ends. CDR1 and CDR2 from the germline V gene are LGHDT and YNNKEL (reference sequence). The CDR3 totals 12 residues. CDR3 nucleotide sequence: TGTGCCAGCAGGTCAACCGGCGGGGAGCAGTACTTC. It translates to CASRSTGGEQYF.

This clonotype was recorded a few times. The V and J genes are TRBV6-2 or TRBV6-3 and TRBJ2-2; either TRBD1 or TRBD2 may supply D (5 bases each). Trimming took 0 bases from V and 1 from J, leaving 9 bases between them. The CDR3 is 16 residues long. The germline V gene has CDR1 MNHEY and CDR2 SVGEGT. CDR3 DNA sequence: TGTGCCAGCAGTTACTCGACGAGGGGGAACACCGGGGAGCTGTTTTTT. This encodes CASSYSTRGNTGELFF.

Notes on this clonotype: This clone may be a read error of a much larger clone one base away. The CDR3 reads CSAQLTGTGELFF. CDR3 coding DNA: TGCAGTGCTCAACTCACAGGCACCGGGGAGCTGTTTTTT. This chain uses TRBV20-1 with TRBJ2-2, with a tentative D call TRBD1 (5 bases). V shed 5 bases and J shed 4 bases, with 11 bases lying between them. The CDR3 is made up of 13 amino acids. Germline V lookup: CDR1 DFQATT, CDR2 SNEGSKA (reference sequence).

CDR3 sequence: CASSLNSQVEQFF. In DNA form, the CDR3 reads TGTGCCAGCAGTTTAAACTCCCAAGTAGAGCAGTTCTTC. The chain recombines TRBV12-3 or TRBV12-4 with TRBJ2-1; D is undetermined. Between the trimmed V and J ends, which lost 2 bases and 10 bases, there was a span of 12 bases. The CDR3 contains 13 residues.

This clonotype was detected ten times or more. The rearrangement uses TRBV28 and TRBJ2-7; D gene ambiguous. This CDR3 region has 13 residues. CDR1 is MDHEN, CDR2 SYDVKM, per germline. V shed 6 bases and J shed 7 bases, with 16 bases lying between them. The CDR3 loop reads CASSRPQLGEQYF. For the CDR3, the DNA is TGTGCCAGCAGCCGCCCGCAGCTTGGGGAGCAGTACTTC.

This clonotype was detected a few times. The V and J genes are TRBV18 and TRBJ2-7; possible D gene TRBD1, 5 bases. V dropped 3 bases and J dropped 4 bases, with 10 bases sitting between them. Per the germline V gene, CDR1 is KGHSH and CDR2 is LQKENI. There are 13 residues in the CDR3. The CDR3 nucleotides read TGTGCCAGCTCACCGGACATTCCATACGAGCAGTACTTC. Translation: CASSPDIPYEQYF. The full variable domain, rest sourced from reference TRBV18 and TRBJ2-7, is NAGVMQNPRHLVRRRGQEARLRCSPMKGHSHVYWYRQLPEEGLKFMVYLQKENIIDESGMPKERFSAEFPKEGPSILRIQQVVRGDSAAYFCASSPDIPYEQYFGPGTRLTVT.

The table lists this clonotype with a few counts. The rearrangement uses TRBV6-5 and TRBJ2-5; tentatively, D is TRBD2 (7 bases). Germline loops: CDR1 MNHEY, CDR2 SVGAGI. Trimming took off 0 bases at V and 8 bases at J, with 16 bases between the two ends. The CDR3 sequence is 15 residues long. The CDR3 DNA sequence: TGTGCCAGCAGTTACTCTGCTGCGGGGGCGGGAACCCAGTACTTC. This encodes CASSYSAAGAGTQYF.